One TCR beta chain is described in this entry. Its target is unknown. Per the germline V gene, CDR1 is MDHEN and CDR2 is SYDVKM. CDR3 length: 16 residues. This entry comes from a study of blood T cells in healthy people across ages. Study as a whole: About one barcoded beta molecule per two T cells was the capture yield of template switching. Notes on the study in general: Unsorted PBMCs ruled out conclusive naive versus antigen-experienced comparison.

A second roughly 6 to 12 cycle PCR used barcoded and J-beta primers. TCRdb processed the 5' RACE reads anew with MiXCR; each CDR3 protein has one entry. The data hold roughly 800,000 distinct CDR3 sequences, with 55% to 75% observed a single time. The chain recombines TRBV28 with TRBJ2-4, with 11 bases identical to TRBD2. The J call may be faulty, since TRBJ2-7 better matches the DNA end. The clonotype comes from a young man in good health. The sample comprised blood. CDR3 nucleotides: TGTGCCAGCAGTGATGCCGGGACTAGCGGCTCCTACGAGCAGTACTTC. This gives the protein CASSDAGTSGSYEQYF.